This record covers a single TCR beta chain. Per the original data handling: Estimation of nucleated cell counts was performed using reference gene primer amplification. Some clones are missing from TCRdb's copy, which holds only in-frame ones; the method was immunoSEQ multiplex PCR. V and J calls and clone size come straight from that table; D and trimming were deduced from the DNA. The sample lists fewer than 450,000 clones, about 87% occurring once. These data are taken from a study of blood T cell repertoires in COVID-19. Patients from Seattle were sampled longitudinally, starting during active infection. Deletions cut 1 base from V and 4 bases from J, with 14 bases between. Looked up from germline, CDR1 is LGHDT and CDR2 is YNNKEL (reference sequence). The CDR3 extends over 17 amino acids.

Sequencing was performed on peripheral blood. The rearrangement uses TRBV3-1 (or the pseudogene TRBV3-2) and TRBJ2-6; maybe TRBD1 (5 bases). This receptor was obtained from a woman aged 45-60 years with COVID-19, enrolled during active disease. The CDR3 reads CASSQVGGAGGANVLTF. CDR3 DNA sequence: TGTGCCAGCAGCCAAGTTGGTGGGGCAGGAGGGGCCAACGTCCTGACTTTC.